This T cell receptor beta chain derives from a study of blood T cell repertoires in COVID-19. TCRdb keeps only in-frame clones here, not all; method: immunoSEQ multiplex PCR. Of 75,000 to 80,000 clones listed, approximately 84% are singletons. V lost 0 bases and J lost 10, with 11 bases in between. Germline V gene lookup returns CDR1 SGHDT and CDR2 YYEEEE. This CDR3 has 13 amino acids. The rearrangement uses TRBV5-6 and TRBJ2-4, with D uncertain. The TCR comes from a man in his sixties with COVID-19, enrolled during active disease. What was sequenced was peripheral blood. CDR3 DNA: TGTGCCAGCAGCTTGGCCGTTATAAATATTCAGTACTTC. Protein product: CASSLAVINIQYF.